A selection of T cell receptor beta chains follows, all from one sample in a study of blood T cells in healthy people across ages. Using its own MiXCR run on the 5' RACE reads, TCRdb lists one record per CDR3 protein. The sample consists of hundreds of thousands of distinct CDR3 sequences, around 68% of them appearing once. Material for sequencing was blood. All receptors derive from a man aged 25 to 40 in good health. Each CDR3 is given with its conserved first and last residue. Fields, in order: V gene, clone size, J gene, D gene, CDR3 protein, CDR3 DNA. D genes are given only for firm matches. A clone size is listed for some rows: how often the clone was seen (once, few, many), or a class if it is expanded.

TRBV4-2	-	TRBJ2-1	-	CASSQELAPYNEQFF	TGTGCCAGCAGCCAAGAACTAGCCCCCTACAATGAGCAGTTCTTC
TRBV4-1	few	TRBJ2-1	-	CASSQVDLGLSYNEQFF	TGCGCCAGCAGCCAAGTCGACTTAGGGTTATCCTACAATGAGCAGTTCTTC
TRBV6-5	-	TRBJ2-7	-	CASRSPGWGYEQYF	TGTGCCAGCAGGTCGCCAGGGTGGGGCTACGAGCAGTACTTC
TRBV9	-	TRBJ2-2	-	CASSSDGAGYTGELFF	TGTGCCAGCAGCTCCGATGGGGCAGGGTACACCGGGGAGCTGTTTTTT
TRBV12-3/TRBV12-4	-	TRBJ1-6	TRBD1	CASSRDRENSPLHF	TGTGCCAGCAGCCGGGACAGGGAGAATTCACCCCTCCACTTT
TRBV7-3	-	TRBJ2-6	-	CASSLTTLAGANVLTF	TGTGCCAGCAGCTTAACGACACTAGCTGGGGCCAACGTCCTGACTTTC
TRBV4-2	once	TRBJ2-7	-	CASSQDLERGSYNEQYF	TGTGCCAGCAGCCAAGATTTGGAGAGGGGCTCCTACAATGAGCAGTACTTC
TRBV30	-	TRBJ2-1	TRBD1	CAWSPGTGPYNEQFF	TGTGCCTGGAGTCCAGGGACAGGTCCCTACAATGAGCAGTTCTTC
TRBV5-1	-	TRBJ2-3	TRBD1	CASSLEGQGPDTQYF	TGTGCCAGCAGCTTGGAGGGACAGGGCCCAGATACGCAGTATTTT
TRBV7-3	-	TRBJ2-1	-	CASSLTSFSYEQFF	TGTGCCAGCAGCTTAACTAGCTTCTCCTACGAGCAGTTCTTC
TRBV14	once	TRBJ2-7	-	CASSPPTRTEQYF	TGTGCCAGCAGCCCCCCTACGAGGACGGAGCAGTACTTC
TRBV7-9	-	TRBJ1-4	-	CASSFWDNEKLFF	TGTGCCAGCAGCTTTTGGGATAATGAAAAACTGTTTTTT
TRBV28	few	TRBJ1-2	-	CASSFREGLDGYTF	TGTGCCAGCAGTTTTAGGGAGGGGCTAGATGGCTACACCTTC
TRBV6-2/TRBV6-3	once	TRBJ2-1	-	CASVPAASSYNEQFF	TGTGCCAGTGTGCCGGCAGCGAGCTCCTACAATGAGCAGTTCTTC
TRBV5-1	few	TRBJ2-7	TRBD2	CASSDERGAFSYEQYF	TGCGCCAGCAGCGATGAGCGGGGGGCATTCTCCTACGAGCAGTACTTC
TRBV7-2	-	TRBJ2-1	TRBD2	CASRKPTSDQFF	TGTGCCAGCAGAAAACCCACTAGCGATCAGTTCTTC
TRBV29-1	-	TRBJ2-1	TRBD1	CSVEVRAGGNEQFF	TGCAGCGTTGAAGTAAGGGCAGGGGGCAATGAGCAGTTCTTC
TRBV7-9	-	TRBJ1-2	-	CASSSANVNYGYTF	TGTGCCAGCAGCTCCGCCAATGTGAACTATGGCTACACCTTC
TRBV7-2	-	TRBJ2-3	-	CASSADADTQYF	TGTGCCAGCAGCGCAGACGCAGATACGCAGTATTTT
TRBV27	-	TRBJ2-1	-	CASSLLRGFNEQFF	TGTGCCAGCAGTTTATTGAGGGGTTTCAATGAGCAGTTCTTC
TRBV7-2	-	TRBJ2-2	-	CASSTGAGTGELFF	TGTGCCAGCAGCACTGGGGCCGGCACCGGGGAGCTGTTTTTT
TRBV25-1	-	TRBJ2-7	-	CASAISLYEQYF	TGTGCCTCAGCCATCAGCCTCTACGAGCAGTACTTC
TRBV29-1	-	TRBJ2-1	-	CSVARQASYNEQFF	TGCAGCGTTGCGCGGCAGGCCTCCTACAATGAGCAGTTCTTC
TRBV7-2	-	TRBJ2-5	TRBD1	CASSLARDRGAETQYF	TGTGCCAGCAGCTTAGCGCGGGACAGGGGGGCAGAGACCCAGTACTTC
TRBV10-3	-	TRBJ2-5	-	CATADGEETQYF	TGTGCCACCGCGGACGGGGAAGAGACCCAGTACTTC
TRBV10-3	-	TRBJ2-6	-	CAISGQGGSGGANVLTF	TGTGCCATCAGTGGACAGGGAGGTTCAGGTGGGGCCAACGTCCTGACTTTC
TRBV4-1	few	TRBJ2-1	TRBD1	CASRQTGTGAGYNEQFF	TGCGCCAGCAGGCAGACCGGGACAGGCGCTGGGTACAATGAGCAGTTCTTC
TRBV6-2/TRBV6-3	-	TRBJ1-2	-	CASSSSTHIYGYTF	TGTGCCAGCAGTTCGTCCACACATATCTATGGCTACACCTTC
TRBV11-3	once	TRBJ2-3	TRBD1	CASRAPISGGSSTDTQYF	TGTGCCAGCAGGGCCCCCATCTCAGGGGGTTCTAGCACAGATACGCAGTATTTT
TRBV13	-	TRBJ2-7	TRBD1	CASSTGQGYSYEQYF	TGTGCCAGCAGCACCGGACAGGGATATAGTTACGAGCAGTACTTC
TRBV2	-	TRBJ2-7	-	CASSHRQPYEQYF	TGTGCCAGCAGTCACCGACAGCCCTACGAGCAGTACTTC
TRBV12-3/TRBV12-4	-	TRBJ2-1	-	CASSLHLGAYNEQFF	TGTGCCAGCAGTTTGCATCTAGGCGCCTACAATGAGCAGTTCTTC
TRBV7-2	-	TRBJ2-7	-	CASSLTGTHGSEQYF	TGTGCCAGCAGCTTAACCGGGACACACGGGAGCGAGCAGTACTTC
TRBV7-2	-	TRBJ2-3	TRBD2	CASNPSGHGDTQYF	TGTGCCAGCAACCCTAGCGGGCATGGAGATACGCAGTATTTT
TRBV12-3/TRBV12-4	-	TRBJ1-2	TRBD1	CASTVDRVGGYTF	TGTGCCAGCACCGTGGACAGGGTCGGTGGCTACACCTTC
TRBV4-3	-	TRBJ1-4	TRBD1	CASSQNIFLGGTNEKLFF	TGCGCCAGCAGCCAAAATATCTTTTTAGGGGGCACTAATGAAAAACTGTTTTTT
TRBV7-3	-	TRBJ2-1	TRBD2	CASSLTAAASGYNEQFF	TGTGCCAGCAGCTTAACCGCGGCTGCTAGCGGCTACAATGAGCAGTTCTTC
TRBV7-2	-	TRBJ1-2	TRBD1	CASILRDRDAYGYTF	TGTGCCAGCATCCTGCGGGACAGGGATGCCTATGGCTACACCTTC
TRBV5-1	once	TRBJ1-5	TRBD1	CASSLGTAPLQPQHF	TGCGCCAGCAGCCTAGGGACAGCGCCCCTTCAGCCCCAGCATTTT
TRBV7-2	-	TRBJ2-3	-	CASSLTHTLLTLTDTQYF	TGTGCCAGCAGCTTAACCCACACGTTACTTACCCTCACAGATACGCAGTATTTT
TRBV18	-	TRBJ2-7	-	CASSLGLGEGEQYF	TGTGCCAGCTCCCTAGGGCTAGGGGAAGGCGAGCAGTACTTC
TRBV30	-	TRBJ2-1	-	CAWSQTSYNEQFF	TGTGCCTGGAGTCAGACTAGCTACAATGAGCAGTTCTTC
TRBV9	-	TRBJ2-7	TRBD1	CASCVGDSFSYEQYF	TGTGCCAGCTGCGTAGGGGACAGTTTCTCCTACGAGCAGTACTTC
TRBV12-3/TRBV12-4	-	TRBJ1-5	TRBD1	CASSPTGGAGQPQHF	TGTGCCAGCAGTCCTACAGGGGGCGCGGGTCAGCCCCAGCATTTT
TRBV6-1	few	TRBJ2-5	-	CASSVMWETQYF	TGTGCCAGCAGTGTAATGTGGGAGACCCAGTACTTC
TRBV6-6	-	TRBJ1-5	-	CASRQGAGNQPQHF	TGTGCCAGCAGACAGGGTGCGGGTAATCAGCCCCAGCATTTT